Given below is one T cell receptor beta chain in context. Antigen: not known. With V trimmed by 1 base and J by 5 bases, 8 bases remained unmatched. Germline-derived CDR1 and CDR2 are SQVTM and ANQGSEA. The CDR3 has 16 residues. Amplification targeted TCR beta CDR3 regions from RNA transcripts. TCR CDR3 regions were first amplified by RT-PCR with HTBI primers. From the multiplex PCR reads, TCRdb called clonotypes with MiXCR, one entry per CDR3 protein. The data contain about 360,000 distinct CDR3 sequences, about 13% of them singletons. This sample stems from a study of T cells in Graves' hyperthyroidism and ophthalmopathy. Across the whole study: At the time of initial diagnosis and before any treatment, peripheral blood was collected. Points from the study as a whole: Median prediction lead before ophthalmopathy onset was around 7 months with the model. From stable hyperthyroidism, ophthalmopathy was set apart by a 13 V-J model. Most thyroid clonotypes with frequency above 0.001 were detected in blood.

This receptor was taken from a woman in her late teens or twenties with Graves' hyperthyroidism. The genes are TRBV29-1 and TRBJ2-2; TRBD2 matches at 9 bases. The material sequenced was blood. The CDR3 loop is CSVEGFRTSDTGELFF. CDR3 DNA: TGCAGCGTTGAAGGGTTTAGGACTAGCGATACCGGGGAGCTGTTTTTT.